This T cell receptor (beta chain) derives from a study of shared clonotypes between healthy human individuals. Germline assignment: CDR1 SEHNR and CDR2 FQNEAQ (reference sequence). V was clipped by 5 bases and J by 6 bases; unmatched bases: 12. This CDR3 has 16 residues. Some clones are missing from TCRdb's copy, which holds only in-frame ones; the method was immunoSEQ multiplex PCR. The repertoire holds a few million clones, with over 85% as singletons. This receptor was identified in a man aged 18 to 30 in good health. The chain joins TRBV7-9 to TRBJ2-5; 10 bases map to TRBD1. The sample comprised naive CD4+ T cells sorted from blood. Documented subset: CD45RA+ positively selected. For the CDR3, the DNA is TGTGCCAGCAGCAACGTCGGGACAGGGGCTGGTCAGACCCAGTACTTC. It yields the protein CASSNVGTGAGQTQYF.